Each of the 28 T cell receptor beta chains below was sequenced from the same sample in a study of a mutant IDH1 vaccine in newly diagnosed glioma. Their antigens remain unidentified. The time point here: week 47, end of study. In every dose of vaccine, 300 ug of mutant IDH1 20-mer peptide was given alongside topical imiquimod. Profiled with immunoSEQ multiplex PCR; TCRdb holds only in-frame clones, not every one. The sample yields about 46,000 clones, around 85% seen once. The material sequenced was PBMCs, taken from a glioma patient whose treatment included an IDH1 peptide vaccine. These receptors were taken from a woman in her twenties or thirties with glioma. Some clones in this sample may be carry-over from other donors' samples.

The chain carries TRBV4-1 and TRBJ2-7, with 8 bases that match TRBD1. The germline CDR1 and CDR2 sequences are MGHRA and YSYEKL. This CDR3 contains 15 residues. Trimming took 1 base from V and 4 from J; bases not matched to a gene: 6. This chain's CDR3 is CASSQGTGISYEQYF. In DNA, the CDR3 is TGCGCCAGCAGCCAAGGGACAGGGATAAGTTACGAGCAGTACTTC.

This chain uses TRBV6-6 with TRBJ2-3; maybe TRBD2 (6 bases). The CDR3 is made up of 12 amino acids. Germline V gene sequence: CDR1 MNHNY, CDR2 SVGAGI (reference sequence). Between the trimmed V and J ends, which lost 11 bases and 0 bases, there was a span of 9 bases. CDR3 in DNA: TGTGCCCTCAGCGGGAGCACAGATACGCAGTATTTT. Protein sequence: CALSGSTDTQYF.

The genes are TRBV25-1 and TRBJ2-7; D might be TRBD1 or TRBD2, each matching 7 bases. Germline V CDR1 and CDR2: MGHDK, SYGVNS. Trimming removed 4 bases from V and 4 bases from J, with 20 bases in between. The CDR3 runs 16 residues. The CDR3 loop reads CASSAPGGERGYEQYF. DNA for the CDR3: TGTGCCAGCAGTGCGCCAGGGGGAGAGCGGGGATACGAGCAGTACTTC.

The chain is built from TRBV19 and TRBJ2-1; TRBD2 matches at 11 bases. CDR1 is LNHDA, CDR2 SQIVND, per germline (reference sequence). The CDR3 consists of 16 residues. Trimming at V came to 3 bases and at J to 9 bases, leaving 10 bases not matched to a gene. The CDR3 loop reads CASSMLGTSGVFEQFF. The CDR3 DNA is TGTGCCAGTAGTATGTTGGGGACTAGCGGAGTTTTTGAGCAGTTCTTC.

The chain links TRBV19 to TRBJ1-5; weak D call: TRBD1 (5 bases). The V end was cut by 3 bases, the J end by 7 bases, with 10 bases between. There are 13 residues in the CDR3. In germline, CDR1 is LNHDA, CDR2 SQIVND (reference sequence). Here the CDR3 DNA reads TGTGCCAGTAGTATCAGGGTTAGACAGCCCCAGCATTTT. It codes for CASSIRVRQPQHF. The full variable domain, completed using reference TRBV19 and TRBJ1-5, is DGGITQSPKYLFRKEGQNVTLSCEQNLNHDAMYWYRQDPGQGLRLIYYSQIVNDFQKGDIAEGYSVSREKKESFPLTVTSAQKNPTAFYLCASSIRVRQPQHFGDGTRLSIL.

The sample holds one count of this clone. The chain uses TRBV5-6 and TRBJ1-1, with D possibly TRBD1 on 5 matching bases. V lost 10 bases and J lost 8, with 18 bases in between. The CDR3 contains 12 residues. Germline lookup yields CDR1 SGHDT and CDR2 YYEEEE. The DNA of the CDR3 is TGTGCCTCTTCGGGGGGGTCGATGGAAGCTTTCTTT. Protein sequence: CASSGGSMEAFF. Variable domain in full (rest from reference TRBV5-6 and TRBJ1-1): DAGVTQSPTHLIKTRGQQVTLRCSPKSGHDTVSWYQQALGQGPQFIFQYYEEEERQRGNFPDRFSGHQFPNYSSELNVNALLLGDSALYLCASSGGSMEAFFGQGTRLTVV.

The CDR3 nucleotides are TGTGCCAGCAGCCCTGGTTCAGTTCCGAACACCGGGGAGCTGTTTTTT. Its protein is CASSPGSVPNTGELFF. The chain is built from TRBV9 and TRBJ2-2; D remains unclear. The CDR3 consists of 16 residues. Per germline, CDR1 SGDLS and CDR2 YYNGEE. The ends were cut back, 4 bases at V and 0 bases at J, with 13 bases in the middle.

The chain uses TRBV15 and TRBJ2-1; D might be TRBD2 (6 bases). The germline gives CDR1 LNHNV, CDR2 YYDKDF (reference sequence). The CDR3 is made up of 16 amino acids. V gave up 3 bases and J gave up 0 bases, with 12 bases separating them. The CDR3 reads CATSSGTSSSYNEQFF. The DNA for the CDR3 is TGTGCCACCAGCAGCGGTACTAGCAGCTCCTACAATGAGCAGTTCTTC.

This chain uses TRBV7-2 with TRBJ1-5; 9 bases are a match to TRBD1. Unmatched junction bases numbered 4, after V lost 1 base and J lost 6 bases. CDR1 SGHTA and CDR2 FQGNSA come from the germline V gene. The CDR3 extends over 15 amino acids. The CDR3 region has the DNA TGTGCCAGCAGCTTAGAACAGGGGGCGAGTCAGCCCCAGCATTTT. Protein: CASSLEQGASQPQHF.

The J gene is TRBJ1-2, the V gene TRBV7-6, with a possible D match to TRBD1 (5 bases). Germline lookup yields CDR1 SGHVS and CDR2 FNYEAQ. CDR3 length equals 12 residues. V lost 5 bases and J lost 9, with 13 bases in between. The CDR3 DNA reads TGTGCCAGCAGCCCGTTGACAGATAGCTACACCTTC. Translated, it gives CASSPLTDSYTF.

A single count supports this clone. This chain connects TRBV9 to TRBJ2-7, with TRBD1 matching 7 bases. CDR1 SGDLS and CDR2 YYNGEE come from the germline V gene. The trim removed 0 bases at V and 4 bases at J, leaving 7 bases unmatched. This CDR3 contains 15 residues. CDR3: CASSVARDSRYEQYF. CDR3 sequence (DNA): TGTGCCAGCAGCGTAGCTAGGGACAGCCGTTACGAGCAGTACTTC.

The V gene is TRBV6-1, the J gene TRBJ2-7; 8 bases align to TRBD1. The ends lost 6 bases at V and 5 bases at J; junction bases unmatched: 6. The CDR3 loop spans 13 amino acids. The germline gives CDR1 MNHNS, CDR2 SASEGT. As DNA, the CDR3 is TGTGCCAGCAGGGATCAGGGGGCAGACGAGCAGTACTTC. Protein product: CASRDQGADEQYF.

V usage is TRBV9 and J usage is TRBJ1-1; 7 bases line up with TRBD1. Germline V gene lookup returns CDR1 SGDLS and CDR2 YYNGEE. V trimming: 3 bases; J trimming: 5 bases; junction bases outside the gene matches: 4. The CDR3 is 13 amino acids. The CDR3 spells CASSETGRTEAFF. DNA of the CDR3: TGTGCCAGCAGCGAGACAGGGAGGACTGAAGCTTTCTTT.

This chain links TRBV29-1 with TRBJ2-5; D perhaps matches TRBD1 (6 bases). V was shortened by 6 bases and J by 4 bases, with 15 bases between the two germline ends. CDR1 is SQVTM and CDR2 is ANQGSEA in the germline V gene. The CDR3 extends over 13 amino acids. This chain's CDR3 is CSVQGRRGETQYF. The DNA for the CDR3 is TGCAGCGTACAGGGCCGAAGGGGAGAGACCCAGTACTTC.

V is TRBV7-3 and J is TRBJ1-2; D uncertain. Trimming shortened V by 0 bases and J by 8 bases, and 10 bases separated the two germline ends. The length of the CDR3 is 13 residues. Germline lookup yields CDR1 SGHTA and CDR2 FQGTGA. The CDR3 here is CASSLTGKEGYTF. Here the CDR3 DNA reads TGTGCCAGCAGCTTAACAGGGAAGGAGGGCTACACCTTC.

This clone was detected only once. Here the CDR3 reads CASSRPAGRGYTF. The CDR3 DNA reads TGTGCCAGCAGCCGTCCCGCAGGTCGAGGCTACACCTTC. The gene calls are TRBV6-5 and TRBJ1-2; no clear D. The length of the CDR3 is 13 residues. With 6 bases removed from V and 8 bases from J, the gap between germline ends came to 16 bases. Per germline, CDR1 MNHEY and CDR2 SVGAGI.

The chain employs TRBV29-1 and TRBJ1-2; perhaps TRBD1 as D (5 bases). The CDR3 runs to 12 residues. The V end lost 7 bases, the J end lost 4 bases, and 13 bases lay between the germline ends. Germline V gene sequence: CDR1 SQVTM, CDR2 ANQGSEA. CDR3 protein: CSAMGETYGYTF. The CDR3, as DNA: TGCAGCGCCATGGGGGAGACCTATGGCTACACCTTC. Full variable domain (outside the CDR3, taken from reference TRBV29-1 and TRBJ1-2): SAVISQKPSRDICQRGTSLTIQCQVDSQVTMMFWYRQQPGQSLTLIATANQGSEATYESGFVIDKFPISRPNLTFSTLTVSNMSPEDSSIYLCSAMGETYGYTFGSGTRLTVV.

The rearrangement links TRBV9 to TRBJ2-5; 7 nucleotides agree with TRBD2. The germline V gene encodes CDR1 SGDLS and CDR2 YYNGEE. With 0 bases clipped from V and 1 base from J, the junction kept 6 bases outside the gene matches. CDR3 length: 16 amino acids. The CDR3 protein is CASSVGTRRGQETQYF. The CDR3 coding sequence is TGTGCCAGCAGCGTAGGGACTAGAAGGGGCCAAGAGACCCAGTACTTC.

This rearrangement joins TRBV5-6 to TRBJ1-5; 9 nucleotides match TRBD1. The CDR3 extends over 14 amino acids. V was pared by 4 bases and J by 9 bases, with 8 bases of the junction left unmatched. Germline CDR1 is SGHDT and CDR2 is YYEEEE. CDR3 in DNA: TGTGCCAGCAGCCTCGGGACAGGGCATCGGCCCCAGCATTTT. Protein product: CASSLGTGHRPQHF. Full variable domain (remainder filled in from reference TRBV5-6 and TRBJ1-5): DAGVTQSPTHLIKTRGQQVTLRCSPKSGHDTVSWYQQALGQGPQFIFQYYEEEERQRGNFPDRFSGHQFPNYSSELNVNALLLGDSALYLCASSLGTGHRPQHFGDGTRLSIL.

This chain joins TRBV6-5 and TRBJ2-7, with TRBD2 matching over 10 bases. In germline, CDR1 is MNHEY, CDR2 SVGAGI. V was clipped by 4 bases and J by 5 bases; unmatched bases: 11. CDR3 length: 16 amino acids. The CDR3 sequence: CASSSQRGTSEHEQYF. The DNA for the CDR3 is TGTGCCAGCAGTTCCCAACGAGGGACTAGCGAACACGAGCAGTACTTC.

The rearrangement joins TRBV2 to TRBJ2-5, with a weak D call TRBD1 (6 bases). Germline V lookup: CDR1 SNHLY, CDR2 FYNNEI. This CDR3 is 15 amino acids long. V shed 3 bases and J shed 4 bases, with 15 bases lying between them. CDR3 loop: CASSEGNRVGETQYF. The DNA of the CDR3 is TGTGCCAGCAGTGAGGGGAACAGGGTAGGAGAGACCCAGTACTTC.

This clone came up once. Written as DNA, the CDR3 is TGTGCCAGCTCACCATCCAGACAGGGTAACACCGGGGAGCTGTTTTTT. Protein product: CASSPSRQGNTGELFF. The J gene is TRBJ2-2, the V gene TRBV18; 7 bases are shared with TRBD1. The CDR3 length is 16 residues. Germline CDR1 reads KGHSH; CDR2 reads LQKENI. Unmatched junction bases numbered 5, after V lost 2 bases and J lost 2 bases.

The rearrangement links TRBV6-6 to TRBJ1-5; no firm D call. Trimming removed 9 bases at V and 5 bases at J, with 5 bases between. The CDR3 sequence is 10 residues long. Germline CDR1 and CDR2: MNHNY and SVGAGI (reference sequence). The CDR3 DNA follows: TGTGCCAGGCACTATCAGCCCCAGCATTTT. Translated, it gives CARHYQPQHF.

CDR3 DNA sequence: TGTGCCAGTAACAGGGGCACTGAAGCTTTCTTT. Encoded protein: CASNRGTEAFF. The chain couples TRBV19 to TRBJ1-1; 7 bases agree with TRBD1. The J segment lost 4 bases and the V segment lost 7 bases, leaving 0 bases of the junction unmatched. There are 11 residues in the CDR3. The V gene's germline CDR1 is LNHDA and CDR2 SQIVND (reference sequence).

V gene TRBV19 combines with J gene TRBJ1-2; TRBD1 matches 9 bases. The CDR3 contains 15 residues. The germline gives CDR1 LNHDA, CDR2 SQIVND (reference sequence). Trimming at V came to 7 bases and at J to 3 bases, leaving 9 bases not matched to a gene. This chain's CDR3 is CASKPGQGAHYGYTF. The CDR3 DNA is TGTGCCAGTAAGCCGGGACAGGGTGCCCACTATGGCTACACCTTC.

The chain uses TRBV10-3 and TRBJ1-5; D is unclear. This CDR3 is 15 amino acids long. V lost 10 bases and J lost 0, with 16 bases in between. Germline CDR1 reads ENHRY; CDR2 reads SYGVKD. The CDR3 loop reads CATEPEGISNQPQHF. CDR3 nucleotide sequence: TGTGCCACCGAACCGGAAGGGATTAGCAATCAGCCCCAGCATTTT.

The chain uses TRBV11-2 and TRBJ2-7; TRBD1 or TRBD2 may be the D gene (5 bases each). The CDR3 runs 14 residues. Trimming left V 5 bases short and J 4 bases short, with 15 bases between. The V gene's germline CDR1 is SGHAT and CDR2 FQNNGV. CDR3 DNA: TGTGCCAGCAGCCTGACAGCCCGGGGATACGAGCAGTACTTC. The encoded protein is CASSLTARGYEQYF.

The chain joins TRBV6-5 to TRBJ2-7; D gene ambiguous. Germline-derived CDR1 and CDR2 are MNHEY and SVGAGI. Between the trimmed V and J ends, which lost 5 bases and 2 bases, there was a span of 16 bases. The CDR3 contains 15 residues. The DNA of the CDR3 is TGTGCCAGCAGTACCTCTTGGGCCCCGACCTACGAGCAGTACTTC. Protein: CASSTSWAPTYEQYF.